These T cell receptor beta chains were read from a single sample in a study of cytotoxic CD8 clonotypes in ibrutinib-treated CLL. The table came from immunoSEQ multiplex PCR; TCRdb's copy has only in-frame clones and leaves some out. The sample shows around 27,000 clones, 45% to 65% of them seen only once. This material consisted of PBMCs, taken before ibrutinib treatment. These receptor sequences come from a human donor with chronic lymphocytic leukemia. Each CDR3 is given with its conserved first and last residue. Each record gives: D gene, clone size, V gene, J gene, CDR3 DNA, CDR3 protein. D genes are given only for firm matches. Clone size is shown for a subset of rows, as once, few, many or a class of expanded clone.

d_gene: -
abundance: -
v_gene: TRBV18
j_gene: TRBJ2-3
CDR3nt: TGTGCCAGCTCACCGCCAGGGTTACCAGATACGCAGTATTTT
CDR3aa: CASSPPGLPDTQYF

d_gene: TRBD2
abundance: -
v_gene: TRBV15
j_gene: TRBJ2-1
CDR3nt: TGTGCCACCAGCAGATTTGGGACTAGCAGAAAAGGTTCCTACAATGAGCAGTTCTTC
CDR3aa: CATSRFGTSRKGSYNEQFF

d_gene: -
abundance: -
v_gene: TRBV5-1
j_gene: TRBJ2-2
CDR3nt: TGCGCCAGCAGCTTCGGTCATAACGAAGCCGGGGAGCTGTTTTTT
CDR3aa: CASSFGHNEAGELFF

d_gene: TRBD1
abundance: large
v_gene: TRBV5-1
j_gene: TRBJ2-1
CDR3nt: TGCGCCAGCAGGGGGGACAGAAGCTCCTACAATGAGCAGTTCTTC
CDR3aa: CASRGDRSSYNEQFF

d_gene: -
abundance: few
v_gene: TRBV10-3
j_gene: TRBJ2-7
CDR3nt: TGTGCCATCACCGACTCCATGCACGAGCAGTACTTC
CDR3aa: CAITDSMHEQYF

d_gene: TRBD1
abundance: -
v_gene: TRBV29-1
j_gene: TRBJ1-2
CDR3nt: TGCAGCGTTGACCCGTCCGGGACAGGGGGGCCTTATGGCTACACCTTC
CDR3aa: CSVDPSGTGGPYGYTF

d_gene: TRBD1
abundance: -
v_gene: TRBV11-1
j_gene: TRBJ2-7
CDR3nt: TGTGCCAGCAGCCCCTGGACAGGGGGGGTGAGGGAGCAGTACTTC
CDR3aa: CASSPWTGGVREQYF

d_gene: TRBD1
abundance: few
v_gene: TRBV5-1
j_gene: TRBJ2-1
CDR3nt: TGCGCCAGCAGCTTGAGACAGGGGGGATCATACAATGAGCAGTTCTTC
CDR3aa: CASSLRQGGSYNEQFF

d_gene: -
abundance: -
v_gene: TRBV29-1
j_gene: TRBJ2-1
CDR3nt: TGCAGCGTTGAAGAGTTCGGCTCTCCAAGGGGTCCTGAGCAGTTCTTC
CDR3aa: CSVEEFGSPRGPEQFF

d_gene: -
abundance: -
v_gene: TRBV10-1
j_gene: TRBJ2-7
CDR3nt: TGCGCCAGCAGTGAGTCTGCGACCTACGAGCAGTACTTC
CDR3aa: CASSESATYEQYF

d_gene: TRBD2
abundance: -
v_gene: TRBV15
j_gene: TRBJ2-1
CDR3nt: TGTGCCACCAGCAGAGAACTAGCGGGAGTGTTAAATGAGCAGTTCTTC
CDR3aa: CATSRELAGVLNEQFF

d_gene: TRBD2
abundance: -
v_gene: TRBV5-1
j_gene: TRBJ2-3
CDR3nt: TGCGCCAGCAGCTTTAGGCTAGCGGGAGTTCTAGATACGCAGTATTTT
CDR3aa: CASSFRLAGVLDTQYF

d_gene: -
abundance: few
v_gene: TRBV7-8
j_gene: TRBJ1-4
CDR3nt: TGTGCCAGCAGCTTACGGGGGGTTAGGGAAAAACTGTTTTTT
CDR3aa: CASSLRGVREKLFF

d_gene: TRBD1
abundance: few
v_gene: TRBV7-9
j_gene: TRBJ1-1
CDR3nt: TGTGCCAGCAGCTTTCCGGTAGGGGGGCGACAGGGCGGCAACACTGAAGCTTTCTTT
CDR3aa: CASSFPVGGRQGGNTEAFF

d_gene: TRBD1
abundance: once
v_gene: TRBV5-4
j_gene: TRBJ2-7
CDR3nt: TGTGCCAGCAGCTTGTGGACAGGGGGCGATGAGCAGTACTTC
CDR3aa: CASSLWTGGDEQYF

d_gene: -
abundance: -
v_gene: TRBV2
j_gene: TRBJ2-3
CDR3nt: TGTGCCAGCAGTGATCGGGGGTCCTCTCGCACAGATACGCAGTATTTT
CDR3aa: CASSDRGSSRTDTQYF

d_gene: TRBD1
abundance: once
v_gene: TRBV11-2
j_gene: TRBJ2-5
CDR3nt: TGTGCCAGCAGCTTAGGGACAGGGGGCCGGGAGACCCAGTACTTC
CDR3aa: CASSLGTGGRETQYF

d_gene: -
abundance: -
v_gene: TRBV20-1
j_gene: TRBJ2-7
CDR3nt: TGCAGTGCTAGAGATTACTACGAGCAGTACTTC
CDR3aa: CSARDYYEQYF

d_gene: -
abundance: -
v_gene: TRBV9
j_gene: TRBJ2-7
CDR3nt: TGTGCCAGCAGCGTCAACAGGGATCCCTACGAGCAGTACTTC
CDR3aa: CASSVNRDPYEQYF

d_gene: TRBD2
abundance: -
v_gene: TRBV4-1
j_gene: TRBJ2-3
CDR3nt: TGCGCCAGCAGCCAAGCTCCATTTGGACTAGCCACGCAGTATTTT
CDR3aa: CASSQAPFGLATQYF

d_gene: TRBD1
abundance: -
v_gene: TRBV7-3
j_gene: TRBJ2-7
CDR3nt: TGTGCCAGCAGCTTAAGTCCGGGCAGGGGGTCGCGCGAGCAGTACTTC
CDR3aa: CASSLSPGRGSREQYF

d_gene: -
abundance: -
v_gene: TRBV6-4
j_gene: TRBJ2-2
CDR3nt: TGTGCCAGCAGTGACTCCCGAGCCGGGGAGCTGTTTTTT
CDR3aa: CASSDSRAGELFF

d_gene: -
abundance: -
v_gene: TRBV2
j_gene: TRBJ1-2
CDR3nt: TGTGCCAGCAGTGCCGAGAGGACGAGTAACTATGGCTACACCTTC
CDR3aa: CASSAERTSNYGYTF

d_gene: -
abundance: -
v_gene: TRBV29-1
j_gene: TRBJ2-2
CDR3nt: TGCAGCGTTTATAGCTCGAACACCGGGGAGCTGTTTTTT
CDR3aa: CSVYSSNTGELFF

d_gene: TRBD1
abundance: -
v_gene: TRBV29-1
j_gene: TRBJ1-4
CDR3nt: TGCAGCGTTGACGGACAGGGAGAGGAAAAACTGTTTTTT
CDR3aa: CSVDGQGEEKLFF

d_gene: -
abundance: -
v_gene: TRBV21-1
j_gene: TRBJ2-7
CDR3nt: TGTGCCAGCAGCAAAGAGGGAGGGGGGAGTCCCTCCTACGAGCAGTACTTC
CDR3aa: CASSKEGGGSPSYEQYF

d_gene: -
abundance: -
v_gene: TRBV19
j_gene: TRBJ1-1
CDR3nt: TGTGCCAGTAGTACCAGGTACACTGAAGCTTTCTTT
CDR3aa: CASSTRYTEAFF

d_gene: -
abundance: medium-sized
v_gene: TRBV27
j_gene: TRBJ2-7
CDR3nt: TGTGCCAGCAGCTCCGGGACGAAGGCCTACGAGCAGTACTTC
CDR3aa: CASSSGTKAYEQYF

d_gene: -
abundance: few
v_gene: TRBV5-5
j_gene: TRBJ1-1
CDR3nt: TGTGCCAGCAGCTTGATTGCGCTGAACACTGAAGCTTTCTTT
CDR3aa: CASSLIALNTEAFF

d_gene: -
abundance: -
v_gene: TRBV18
j_gene: TRBJ2-5
CDR3nt: TGTGCCAGCTCACTGGGTAGGGACCCTCCTACGGAGACCCAGTACTTC
CDR3aa: CASSLGRDPPTETQYF

d_gene: TRBD2
abundance: once
v_gene: TRBV5-4
j_gene: TRBJ2-4
CDR3nt: TGTGCCAGCAGCTTAGCTAGCGGAGTAGCCAAAAACATTCAGTACTTC
CDR3aa: CASSLASGVAKNIQYF

d_gene: -
abundance: -
v_gene: TRBV21-1
j_gene: TRBJ2-1
CDR3nt: TGTGCCAGTCGGGGGGACAGGGGGGAGAATGAGCAGTTCTTC
CDR3aa: CASRGDRGENEQFF

d_gene: TRBD2
abundance: -
v_gene: TRBV11-2
j_gene: TRBJ2-7
CDR3nt: TGTGCCAGCAGCTTAGATCGCGGGGGCGAGCAGTACTTC
CDR3aa: CASSLDRGGEQYF

d_gene: -
abundance: -
v_gene: TRBV5-1
j_gene: TRBJ2-7
CDR3nt: TGCGCCAGCAGCTTGTTTAGCGGCCACTACGAGCAGTACTTC
CDR3aa: CASSLFSGHYEQYF

d_gene: TRBD2
abundance: -
v_gene: TRBV19
j_gene: TRBJ2-1
CDR3nt: TGTGCCAGTAGTAGGTTAGCGGGGGGCGTCTACAATGAGCAGTTCTTC
CDR3aa: CASSRLAGGVYNEQFF

d_gene: -
abundance: few
v_gene: TRBV29-1
j_gene: TRBJ1-1
CDR3nt: TGCAGCTCCCGAGCGGGGCCCGAAGCTTTCTTT
CDR3aa: CSSRAGPEAFF

d_gene: TRBD2
abundance: -
v_gene: TRBV4-1
j_gene: TRBJ2-2
CDR3nt: TGCGCCAGCAGCCACAAAAGGACTAGCGGGATTAACACCGGGGAGCTGTTTTTT
CDR3aa: CASSHKRTSGINTGELFF

d_gene: TRBD1
abundance: once
v_gene: TRBV29-1
j_gene: TRBJ1-1
CDR3nt: TGCAGCGTGCACAGACAGGGGCCTATGAACACTGAAGCTTTCTTT
CDR3aa: CSVHRQGPMNTEAFF

d_gene: -
abundance: -
v_gene: TRBV6-1
j_gene: TRBJ1-3
CDR3nt: TGTGCCAGCGAGCAGGGCAGACTTACTGGAAACACCATATATTTT
CDR3aa: CASEQGRLTGNTIYF

d_gene: -
abundance: -
v_gene: TRBV7-2
j_gene: TRBJ2-5
CDR3nt: TGTGCCAGCAGCCTACCTAGCGCGCAAGAGACCCAGTACTTC
CDR3aa: CASSLPSAQETQYF

d_gene: -
abundance: -
v_gene: TRBV7-9
j_gene: TRBJ2-7
CDR3nt: TGTGCCAGCAGCTTAGCGGAAACGGACAACTACGAGCAGTACTTC
CDR3aa: CASSLAETDNYEQYF

d_gene: TRBD1
abundance: -
v_gene: TRBV5-4
j_gene: TRBJ2-3
CDR3nt: TGTGCCAGCAGCTTGGTGGGACAGGGTGTGTATACGCAGTATTTT
CDR3aa: CASSLVGQGVYTQYF

d_gene: -
abundance: -
v_gene: TRBV4-1
j_gene: TRBJ1-6
CDR3nt: TGCGCCAGCGGGAATTATTCACCCCTCCACTTT
CDR3aa: CASGNYSPLHF

d_gene: TRBD1
abundance: -
v_gene: TRBV2
j_gene: TRBJ1-1
CDR3nt: TGTGCCAGCAGTCACTACAGGGGTGGACGGGCTGAAGCTTTCTTT
CDR3aa: CASSHYRGGRAEAFF

d_gene: -
abundance: -
v_gene: TRBV23-1
j_gene: TRBJ2-5
CDR3nt: TGCGCCAGCAGTCAATACTCGTGGAGGGATCAAGAGACCCAGTACTTC
CDR3aa: CASSQYSWRDQETQYF

d_gene: -
abundance: -
v_gene: TRBV19
j_gene: TRBJ2-7
CDR3nt: TGTGCCAGTAGAGCCGCCGGCCGGAAGCCCTACGAGCAGTACTTC
CDR3aa: CASRAAGRKPYEQYF

d_gene: -
abundance: -
v_gene: TRBV9
j_gene: TRBJ2-3
CDR3nt: TGTGCCAGCAGCTTCCGGGGACTTAACACAGATACGCAGTATTTT
CDR3aa: CASSFRGLNTDTQYF